This record looks at one T cell receptor (beta chain) sequence and its context. The antigen remains unidentified. The read stops 3 residues short of the end of the CDR3; the missing end is completed from the germline J gene. Germline V CDR1 and CDR2: SGHVS, FNYEAQ. The CDR3 length is 15 residues. V was trimmed by 1 base and J by 5 bases, leaving 14 bases between them. This entry comes from a study of Tregs in tolerant kidney transplant recipients. Overall study: Mixed chimerism was transient after nonmyeloablative marrow transplants from related graft donors.

Unstimulated Tregs (CD4+CD25+CD127-) and CD4+CD25- non-Tregs were sorted from PBMCs. The study's findings and limits: Validation in larger populations is needed because few patients were studied. Antigen-driven expansion was suggested because donor-specific Tregs expanded more than all Tregs in tolerant patients.

The data were produced by immunoSEQ multiplex PCR, yet TCRdb's version contains in-frame clones alone and is incomplete. The sample data list roughly 32,000 clones. This sequence originates from a human donor who received a combined kidney and bone marrow transplant. Specimen: CD8+ T cells from blood, collected before the transplant. The chain couples TRBV7-6 to TRBJ2-5, with D possibly TRBD2 on 5 matching bases. CDR3 loop: CASSLGASAGETQYF. CDR3 DNA, as far as it was read: TGTGCCAGCAGCTTAGGGGCCAGCGCGGGTGAGACC.